These T cell receptor beta chains were read from a single sample in a study of long-term antiretroviral therapy in people with HIV. Generated by immunoSEQ multiplex PCR, the TCRdb table keeps only in-frame clones and is missing some. Of fewer than 45,000 clones in the sample, roughly 78% were seen once. The source was unsorted PBMCs, collected 3.4 years after starting antiretroviral therapy. The receptors derive from a man between 25 and 39 years old with HIV. Both conserved end residues are part of each CDR3. Fields, in order: clone size, V gene, D gene, J gene, CDR3 protein, CDR3 DNA. D genes are given only for firm matches. Rows may omit the clone size; those that give it use once, few, many or a size class.

clone_size: few
v_call: TRBV7-2
d_call: TRBD1
j_call: TRBJ2-5
cdr3_aa: CASSLNAGQEETQYF
cdr3_nt: TGTGCCAGCAGCTTAAATGCGGGACAGGAAGAGACCCAGTACTTC

clone_size: few
v_call: TRBV7-8
d_call: TRBD2
j_call: TRBJ2-7
cdr3_aa: CASSFLGRGAGEQYF
cdr3_nt: TGTGCCAGCAGCTTTCTAGGGAGGGGAGCGGGGGAGCAGTACTTC

clone_size: -
v_call: TRBV9
d_call: TRBD2
j_call: TRBJ2-1
cdr3_aa: CASSKKVAGNDNEQFF
cdr3_nt: TGTGCCAGCAGTAAAAAAGTAGCGGGCAACGACAATGAGCAGTTCTTC

clone_size: -
v_call: TRBV7-2
d_call: TRBD1
j_call: TRBJ1-5
cdr3_aa: CASSPQGPGNQPQHF
cdr3_nt: TGTGCCAGCAGCCCACAGGGGCCGGGCAATCAGCCCCAGCATTTT

clone_size: -
v_call: TRBV4-3
d_call: -
j_call: TRBJ1-4
cdr3_aa: CASSQVVPGSNEKLFF
cdr3_nt: TGCGCCAGCAGCCAAGTGGTGCCCGGGAGTAATGAAAAACTGTTTTTT

clone_size: -
v_call: TRBV13
d_call: TRBD1
j_call: TRBJ2-7
cdr3_aa: CASSFRDSRPRNYEQYF
cdr3_nt: TGTGCCAGCAGCTTTCGGGACAGTAGGCCCCGAAACTACGAGCAGTACTTC

clone_size: -
v_call: TRBV7-2
d_call: TRBD1
j_call: TRBJ2-3
cdr3_aa: CASSLDYRGLGTDTQYF
cdr3_nt: TGTGCCAGCAGCTTAGATTACAGGGGGCTAGGGACAGATACGCAGTATTTT

clone_size: once
v_call: TRBV11-2
d_call: -
j_call: TRBJ2-3
cdr3_aa: CASSFEVTDTQYF
cdr3_nt: TGTGCCAGCAGTTTTGAGGTGACAGATACGCAGTATTTT

clone_size: -
v_call: TRBV10-1
d_call: -
j_call: TRBJ2-7
cdr3_aa: CASSVSLTSEQYF
cdr3_nt: TGCGCCAGCAGTGTAAGCCTGACTAGCGAGCAGTACTTC

clone_size: -
v_call: TRBV28
d_call: -
j_call: TRBJ1-2
cdr3_aa: CASSFAQGGYTF
cdr3_nt: TGTGCCAGCAGTTTCGCGCAGGGTGGCTACACCTTC

clone_size: -
v_call: TRBV18
d_call: TRBD1
j_call: TRBJ2-7
cdr3_aa: CASSPPGLTGVEQYF
cdr3_nt: TGTGCCAGCTCACCCCCAGGGTTAACAGGGGTTGAGCAGTACTTC

clone_size: -
v_call: TRBV28
d_call: TRBD1
j_call: TRBJ1-5
cdr3_aa: CASSLTQGLRKAQHF
cdr3_nt: TGTGCCAGCAGTTTAACACAGGGGTTAAGGAAGGCCCAGCATTTT

clone_size: -
v_call: TRBV9
d_call: TRBD2
j_call: TRBJ2-1
cdr3_aa: CASSVGSGSSYNEQFF
cdr3_nt: TGTGCCAGCAGCGTAGGTAGCGGGAGTTCCTACAATGAGCAGTTCTTC

clone_size: -
v_call: TRBV29-1
d_call: -
j_call: TRBJ2-7
cdr3_aa: CSVTTHGGQYDEQYF
cdr3_nt: TGCAGCGTTACCACCCACGGGGGGCAGTACGACGAGCAGTACTTC

clone_size: -
v_call: TRBV29-1
d_call: -
j_call: TRBJ2-7
cdr3_aa: CSARASSYEQYF
cdr3_nt: TGCAGCGCCCGTGCCAGCTCCTACGAGCAGTACTTC

clone_size: once
v_call: TRBV29-1
d_call: -
j_call: TRBJ1-4
cdr3_aa: CSVGVQGGEKLFF
cdr3_nt: TGCAGCGTTGGGGTCCAGGGAGGCGAAAAACTGTTTTTT

clone_size: -
v_call: TRBV18
d_call: -
j_call: TRBJ2-7
cdr3_aa: CASSPYGGDTGTGEQYF
cdr3_nt: TGTGCCAGCTCACCCTATGGGGGAGATACGGGGACGGGCGAGCAGTACTTC

clone_size: -
v_call: TRBV5-4
d_call: -
j_call: TRBJ2-7
cdr3_aa: CASSLIAGDEQYF
cdr3_nt: TGTGCCAGCAGCTTGATCGCAGGGGACGAGCAGTACTTC

clone_size: -
v_call: TRBV5-4
d_call: -
j_call: TRBJ2-3
cdr3_aa: CASSLGGVSTDTQYF
cdr3_nt: TGTGCCAGCAGCTTGGGCGGGGTTAGCACAGATACGCAGTATTTT

clone_size: -
v_call: TRBV12-5
d_call: -
j_call: TRBJ1-5
cdr3_aa: CASGPPYSNQPQHF
cdr3_nt: TGTGCTAGTGGCCCCCCTTATAGCAATCAGCCCCAGCATTTT

clone_size: -
v_call: TRBV6-6
d_call: -
j_call: TRBJ2-7
cdr3_aa: CASEGAPQTYEQYF
cdr3_nt: TGTGCCAGCGAGGGAGCCCCCCAAACCTACGAGCAGTACTTC

clone_size: -
v_call: TRBV27
d_call: -
j_call: TRBJ2-3
cdr3_aa: CASSLGGATDTQYF
cdr3_nt: TGTGCCAGCAGTTTGGGCGGGGCCACGGATACGCAGTATTTT

clone_size: -
v_call: TRBV9
d_call: -
j_call: TRBJ1-2
cdr3_aa: CASSAGAPAQGHTF
cdr3_nt: TGTGCCAGCAGCGCAGGGGCCCCCGCTCAGGGACACACCTTC

clone_size: -
v_call: TRBV29-1
d_call: -
j_call: TRBJ2-1
cdr3_aa: CSVESSGVLFNEQFF
cdr3_nt: TGCAGCGTCGAGAGCTCAGGGGTCCTATTCAATGAGCAGTTCTTC

clone_size: -
v_call: TRBV7-2
d_call: -
j_call: TRBJ1-1
cdr3_aa: CASSLEHSNTEAFF
cdr3_nt: TGTGCCAGCAGCTTAGAACACTCAAACACTGAAGCTTTCTTT

clone_size: -
v_call: TRBV2
d_call: TRBD1
j_call: TRBJ2-3
cdr3_aa: CASKQGASTDTQYF
cdr3_nt: TGTGCCAGCAAGCAGGGGGCCAGCACAGATACGCAGTATTTT

clone_size: -
v_call: TRBV21-1
d_call: -
j_call: TRBJ1-2
cdr3_aa: CASSKGRDGAAYGYTF
cdr3_nt: TGTGCCAGCAGCAAAGGTAGAGACGGGGCGGCCTATGGCTACACCTTC

clone_size: -
v_call: TRBV5-1
d_call: TRBD1
j_call: TRBJ1-3
cdr3_aa: CASSLGATGINAGNTIYF
cdr3_nt: TGCGCCAGCAGCTTGGGGGCGACAGGGATCAATGCTGGAAACACCATATATTTT

clone_size: -
v_call: TRBV27
d_call: TRBD2
j_call: TRBJ2-5
cdr3_aa: CASSSASGHQETQYF
cdr3_nt: TGTGCCAGCAGTTCGGCTAGCGGGCATCAAGAGACCCAGTACTTC

clone_size: -
v_call: TRBV25-1
d_call: -
j_call: TRBJ1-3
cdr3_aa: CASSEGGYSGNTIYF
cdr3_nt: TGTGCCAGCAGTGAGGGGGGCTACTCTGGAAACACCATATATTTT

clone_size: -
v_call: TRBV27
d_call: TRBD2
j_call: TRBJ2-7
cdr3_aa: CASASGVSSYEQYF
cdr3_nt: TGTGCCAGCGCTAGCGGGGTGAGCTCCTACGAGCAGTACTTC

clone_size: -
v_call: TRBV4-2
d_call: -
j_call: TRBJ1-4
cdr3_aa: CASSQVGDNEKLFF
cdr3_nt: TGTGCCAGCAGCCAAGTAGGGGACAATGAAAAACTGTTTTTT

clone_size: -
v_call: TRBV18
d_call: TRBD2
j_call: TRBJ2-7
cdr3_aa: CASSQREIREQYF
cdr3_nt: TGTGCCAGCTCCCAGCGGGAGATCCGCGAGCAGTACTTC

clone_size: -
v_call: TRBV19
d_call: -
j_call: TRBJ2-2
cdr3_aa: CASSIGQGNTGELFF
cdr3_nt: TGTGCCAGTAGTATCGGTCAGGGGAACACCGGGGAGCTGTTTTTT

clone_size: -
v_call: TRBV2
d_call: TRBD2
j_call: TRBJ2-2
cdr3_aa: CASTKHKSGIGTGELFF
cdr3_nt: TGTGCCAGCACTAAACATAAGAGCGGGATTGGCACCGGGGAGCTGTTTTTT

clone_size: few
v_call: TRBV29-1
d_call: -
j_call: TRBJ1-2
cdr3_aa: CSVDGAYGYTF
cdr3_nt: TGCAGCGTTGATGGAGCCTATGGCTACACCTTC

clone_size: -
v_call: TRBV5-5
d_call: -
j_call: TRBJ2-1
cdr3_aa: CASSYHRTSQRNEQFF
cdr3_nt: TGTGCCAGCAGCTACCACCGGACTTCCCAGCGCAATGAGCAGTTCTTC

clone_size: -
v_call: TRBV19
d_call: -
j_call: TRBJ1-5
cdr3_aa: CASRIYGEGWQPQHF
cdr3_nt: TGTGCCAGTAGAATCTACGGGGAGGGTTGGCAGCCCCAGCATTTT

clone_size: -
v_call: TRBV5-1
d_call: -
j_call: TRBJ1-3
cdr3_aa: CASSLPGNTIYF
cdr3_nt: TGCGCCAGCAGCTTACCTGGAAACACCATATATTTT

clone_size: -
v_call: TRBV7-9
d_call: TRBD2
j_call: TRBJ2-3
cdr3_aa: CASSFPSGSSTDTQYF
cdr3_nt: TGTGCCAGCAGCTTCCCTAGCGGGTCTAGCACAGATACGCAGTATTTT

clone_size: -
v_call: TRBV6-6
d_call: -
j_call: TRBJ2-3
cdr3_aa: CASTRADTQYF
cdr3_nt: TGTGCCAGCACCCGGGCAGATACGCAGTATTTT

clone_size: -
v_call: TRBV28
d_call: -
j_call: TRBJ2-7
cdr3_aa: CASSSEIYEQYF
cdr3_nt: TGTGCCAGCAGTTCCGAAATCTACGAGCAGTACTTC

clone_size: -
v_call: TRBV9
d_call: TRBD1
j_call: TRBJ1-2
cdr3_aa: CASSVGQGGNYGYTF
cdr3_nt: TGTGCCAGCAGCGTAGGACAGGGGGGTAACTATGGCTACACCTTC

clone_size: -
v_call: TRBV19
d_call: -
j_call: TRBJ2-5
cdr3_aa: CASSIGGLFQETQYF
cdr3_nt: TGTGCCAGTAGTATAGGGGGACTCTTCCAAGAGACCCAGTACTTC

clone_size: -
v_call: TRBV4-3
d_call: -
j_call: TRBJ1-3
cdr3_aa: CASSQVSSGSGNTIYF
cdr3_nt: TGCGCCAGCAGCCAGGTCTCGTCGGGGAGCGGAAACACCATATATTTT

clone_size: once
v_call: TRBV19
d_call: TRBD2
j_call: TRBJ2-3
cdr3_aa: CASGTISTDTQYF
cdr3_nt: TGTGCCAGCGGGACTATAAGCACAGATACGCAGTATTTT

clone_size: -
v_call: TRBV4-3
d_call: -
j_call: TRBJ2-2
cdr3_aa: CASSHDRRGTGELFF
cdr3_nt: TGCGCCAGCAGCCATGATAGACGGGGCACCGGGGAGCTGTTTTTT

clone_size: -
v_call: TRBV18
d_call: TRBD1
j_call: TRBJ1-2
cdr3_aa: CASSPLSTGEKYGYTF
cdr3_nt: TGTGCCAGCTCACCACTTTCGACAGGGGAAAAGTATGGCTACACCTTC